This TCR beta chain is drawn from a study of post-analysis software for immune sequencing data. Germline V gives CDR1 DFQATT, CDR2 SNEGSKA (reference sequence). This CDR3 comprises 15 residues. Unique molecular identifiers tagged the TCR beta cDNA libraries. It was from roughly 1.1 to 9.2 million T cells that about half a million cDNA molecules came. TCRdb passed the PCR reads through MiXCR, listing each CDR3 protein once. The sample records around 700,000 distinct CDR3 sequences, approximately 60% being singletons. Findings and limits, study-wide: With F measure, samples from one preparation batch clustered together strongly. Patients carried roughly 5 TRBV segments more frequently than controls did, and TRBV5-6, TRBV5-1 and TRBV20-1 were among them.

Of note for this clonotype: Its target is unknown.

Specimen: blood. This rearrangement joins TRBV20-1 to TRBJ2-4, with 13 bases lining up with TRBD2. The end of the DNA aligns better with TRBJ2-7, so the J call may be wrong. The receptor's source is a girl aged 2 to 10 with multiple sclerosis. DNA of the CDR3: TGCAGTGCAAATATAGGACTAGCGGGAGAATACGAGCAGTACTTC. Translated: CSANIGLAGEYEQYF.